This T cell receptor beta chain was captured by sequencing in a study of blood T cells in healthy people across ages. The sample holds a few counts of this clonotype. In each sample, at least 6.5 million PBMCs were isolated. The CDR3 has 13 residues. Germline lookup yields CDR1 MNHEY and CDR2 SVGAGI. V was clipped by 5 bases and J by 10 bases; unmatched bases: 9. A second PCR of roughly 7 to 11 cycles used a sample-barcoded 5' primer and a J-beta primer mix. Researchers report that a template-switch adaptor with 12 random nucleotides tagged each cDNA molecule. In TCRdb, the 5' RACE reads were re-called with MiXCR into one record per CDR3 protein. Of hundreds of thousands of distinct CDR3 sequences listed, roughly 32% are singletons.

The V and J genes are TRBV6-5 and TRBJ1-1; 8 bases line up with TRBD1. The TCR was taken from a woman older than 75 in good health. What was sequenced was blood. Here the CDR3 reads CASSRQGSGLAFF. The CDR3 DNA is TGTGCCAGCAGTCGACAGGGGTCTGGGTTAGCTTTCTTT.